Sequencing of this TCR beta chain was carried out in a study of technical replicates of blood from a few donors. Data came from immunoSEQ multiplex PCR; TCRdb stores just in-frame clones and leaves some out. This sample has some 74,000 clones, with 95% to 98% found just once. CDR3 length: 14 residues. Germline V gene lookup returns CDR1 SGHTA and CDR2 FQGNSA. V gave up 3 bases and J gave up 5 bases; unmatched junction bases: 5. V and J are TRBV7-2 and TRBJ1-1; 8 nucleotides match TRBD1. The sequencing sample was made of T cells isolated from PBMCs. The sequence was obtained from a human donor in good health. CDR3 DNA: TGTGCCAGCAGCTTTAGACAGGGGTCGACTGAAGCTTTCTTT. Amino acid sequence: CASSFRQGSTEAFF.